This entry features one T cell receptor (beta chain) sequence. Trimming removed 0 bases from V and 2 bases from J; junction bases left unmatched: 0. This CDR3 comprises 14 residues. Germline values: CDR1 SGHTS, CDR2 YDEGEE. Source study methods: Amplifying reference gene primers gave estimates of nucleated cell counts. Assay used: immunoSEQ multiplex PCR; TCRdb lists only in-frame clones, some missing. From that table come the V and J calls and clone size; the DNA was used to work out D and trimming. The table records 200,000 to 250,000 clones, about 91% of them present only once. The sample comes from a study of blood T cell repertoires in COVID-19. About the study: The origin of the acute and convalescent COVID-19 samples was the United States, Italy and Spain.

Sequenced input: peripheral blood. The chain joins TRBV5-8 to TRBJ2-5, with 8 bases identical to TRBD1. The TCR comes from a man older than 75 with acute or convalescent COVID-19. The chain's CDR3 is CASSLDRGQETQYF. CDR3 coding DNA: TGTGCCAGCAGCTTGGACAGGGGGCAAGAGACCCAGTACTTC.